The 3 T cell receptor beta chains in this list originate from one sample, sequenced in a study of immune characterization of retroperitoneal liposarcoma. TCRdb redid the calling of the PCR reads with MiXCR, one entry per CDR3 protein. The table has 7,700 or so distinct CDR3 sequences, roughly 30% seen once; the top ten hold about 14%. Sequences were obtained from blood. All receptors come from a male donor with retroperitoneal liposarcoma.

This sequence joins TRBV12-3 or TRBV12-4 and TRBJ2-3, with TRBD2 matching over 11 bases. V was clipped by 7 bases and J by 4 bases; unmatched bases: 7. The CDR3 is 15 residues long. The CDR3 sequence: CASTLAGGLADTQYF. CDR3 DNA sequence: TGTGCCAGCACCTTAGCGGGGGGGCTCGCAGATACGCAGTATTTT.

The V and J genes are TRBV7-3 and TRBJ2-3; perhaps D is TRBD1 or TRBD2 (6 bases each). The CDR3 has 15 amino acids. Germline values: CDR1 SGHTA, CDR2 FQGTGA. The germline V and J ends were trimmed by 0 bases and 0 bases, with 7 bases remaining between them. CDR3 nucleotide sequence: TGTGCCAGCAGCTTAACGGGGGGCAGCACAGATACGCAGTATTTT. It translates to CASSLTGGSTDTQYF.

By share of the sample, this clonotype is medium-sized. V is TRBV6-1 and J is TRBJ1-5, with D perhaps matching TRBD1 (6 bases). Deletions cut 6 bases from V and 7 bases from J, with 28 bases between. Germline CDR1 reads MNHNS; CDR2 reads SASEGT. The CDR3 is made up of 18 amino acids. The CDR3 DNA reads TGTGCCAGCAGCTCGCGGAAAGTAGTACAGGGAGTAGGGCAGCCCCAGCATTTT. It codes for CASSSRKVVQGVGQPQHF.